This T cell receptor beta chain was identified during a study of cytomegalovirus exposure and HLA in healthy donors. Background on the study: Of all 400 or so donors who were genotyped, 81% belonged to the Caucasian-associated ancestry cluster. Study results and limitations: Later analysis reportedly placed an Asian-associated ancestry cluster below the roughly 640-donor mean in N-insertions. V- and J-gene trimming of TCR beta was linked (in a later analysis) to a missense DCLRE1C variant. The study had only CMV serostatus as immune exposure information.

CDR3 length: 11 amino acids. Germline values: CDR1 SGHTA, CDR2 FQGNSA. The study ran its PCR with 60 Vbeta and 13 Jbeta primers. Clones were read by immunoSEQ multiplex PCR, and TCRdb kept only the in-frame ones, dropping some. The profile covers roughly 100,000 clones, with about 71% appearing a single time and approximately 3.5% taken by the ten largest. Remarks on this clone: Its antigen is not identified.

The V call is TRBV7-2, the J call TRBJ2-5; D not certain. The DNA matches TRBJ2-7 better at its end, which makes the J call doubtful. The sequencing sample was made of PBMCs. The TCR comes from a woman aged 50 to 60 in good health and CMV-seronegative. CDR3 loop: CASSPNYEQYF. CDR3 sequence (DNA): TGTGCCAGCAGCCCTAACTACGAGCAGTACTTC.